This T cell receptor beta chain was captured by sequencing in a study of TIL therapy for anti-PD-1-resistant metastatic lung cancer. This was the immunoSEQ v3 assay. Sequencing depth was some 2 million read pairs for survey level, roughly 4.5-6 million for deep. TCRdb's table, derived via immunoSEQ multiplex PCR, lists solely in-frame clones and lacks some. The table lists tens of thousands of clones, 78% of them singletons. V shed 4 bases, J shed 4 bases, and the junction held 10 bases outside the gene matches. The CDR3 is made up of 15 amino acids. CDR1 and CDR2 from the germline V gene are SGDLS and YYNGEE. Indicated time point: pre-treatment sample, taken before nivolumab and TIL therapy.

Sample: blood, taken at baseline. This clonotype was obtained from a person between 25 and 79 years old with non-small cell lung cancer. This chain uses TRBV9 with TRBJ1-1; 7 bases are a match to TRBD1. This chain's CDR3 is CASSPRQGTSTEAFF. CDR3 coding DNA: TGTGCCAGCAGCCCGCGACAGGGAACGAGCACTGAAGCTTTCTTT.